These 23 T cell receptor beta chains were all obtained from the same sample, sequenced in a study of cytomegalovirus exposure and HLA in healthy donors. Both 60 Vbeta primers and 13 Jbeta primers went into the PCR. TCRdb's table, derived via immunoSEQ multiplex PCR, lists solely in-frame clones and lacks some. Of roughly 90,000 clones in the sample, 85% to 90% were seen once. Source material: PBMCs. Source of these receptors: a man between 18 and 35 years old in good health and CMV-seronegative.

The rearrangement joins TRBV28 to TRBJ1-3; possibly TRBD1 for D (5 bases). The germline CDR1 and CDR2 sequences are MDHEN and SYDVKM. The CDR3 extends over 16 amino acids. The ends were cut back, 4 bases at V and 4 bases at J, with 17 bases in the middle. The CDR3 DNA is TGTGCCAGCAGTTCCGGGGGACCCTACACAGGAAACACCATATATTTT. This codes for CASSSGGPYTGNTIYF.

The chain is built from TRBV7-8 and TRBJ2-2; possibly TRBD1 for D (5 bases). V shed 5 bases and J shed 6 bases, with 7 bases lying between them. This CDR3 contains 12 residues. The germline V gene has CDR1 SGHVS and CDR2 FQNEAQ. CDR3 loop: CASSTQAGELFF. The DNA for the CDR3 is TGTGCCAGCAGCACACAGGCCGGGGAGCTGTTTTTT.

V is TRBV6-1 and J is TRBJ2-1; the match to TRBD2 covers 8 bases. V lost 0 bases, J lost 4 bases, and 2 bases stayed unmatched. The CDR3 consists of 15 residues. Germline assignment: CDR1 MNHNS and CDR2 SASEGT. CDR3 in DNA: TGTGCCAGCAGTGAAGCTAGCGGGACTTACAATGAGCAGTTCTTC. This gives the protein CASSEASGTYNEQFF.

This sequence joins TRBV28 and TRBJ1-4; 9 bases match TRBD1. The CDR3 is made up of 16 amino acids. Trimming removed 9 bases from V and 6 bases from J; junction bases left unmatched: 14. Germline V CDR1 and CDR2: MDHEN, SYDVKM. CDR3 nucleotide sequence: TGTGCCAGTTTCCGGGACAGGGCGTTAAAGGATGAAAAACTGTTTTTT. Its protein product is CASFRDRALKDEKLFF.

The chain is built from TRBV19 and TRBJ2-3; D is possibly TRBD1 (5 bases). Trimming shortened V by 5 bases and J by 3 bases, and 6 bases separated the two germline ends. The CDR3 sequence is 12 residues long. The V gene's germline CDR1 is LNHDA and CDR2 SQIVND (reference sequence). CDR3 in DNA: TGTGCCAGTAGTGACAGAACAGATACGCAGTATTTT. Its protein is CASSDRTDTQYF.

This clone turned up a few times. The genes are TRBV6-5 and TRBJ2-3; TRBD1 might be the D (6 bases). The CDR3 spans 15 residues. The germline V and J ends were trimmed by 5 bases and 3 bases, with 15 bases remaining between them. Per the germline V gene, CDR1 is MNHEY and CDR2 is SVGAGI. The chain's CDR3 is CASSPRTASTDTQYF. The DNA of the CDR3 is TGTGCCAGCAGTCCTAGGACAGCCTCGACAGATACGCAGTATTTT.

The chain joins TRBV6-6 to TRBJ1-1; D may be TRBD1 (5 bases). Germline values: CDR1 MNHNY, CDR2 SVGAGI (reference sequence). The length of the CDR3 is 15 residues. The germline V and J ends were trimmed by 3 bases and 0 bases, with 11 bases remaining between them. The CDR3 is CASSYGVGVNTEAFF. CDR3 DNA sequence: TGTGCCAGCAGTTATGGGGTAGGGGTGAACACTGAAGCTTTCTTT.

The rearrangement uses TRBV4-3 and TRBJ1-2; 7 bases are shared with TRBD1. This CDR3 contains 16 residues. V trimming: 0 bases; J trimming: 4 bases; junction bases outside the gene matches: 8. Germline values: CDR1 LGHNA, CDR2 YSLEER. CDR3 sequence (DNA): TGCGCCAGCAGCCAAGAGTGGGGGGACAGAACCTATGGCTACACCTTC. Its translation is CASSQEWGDRTYGYTF.

About this clone itself: The germline gene is not matched at one end of the junction; a read error may be the cause. The V gene is TRBV19, the J gene TRBJ2-7; 7 nucleotides align to TRBD1. This CDR3 has 15 amino acids. Germline V gene data show CDR1 as LNHDA and CDR2 as SQIVND (reference sequence). Written as DNA, the CDR3 is TGTGCCAGTAAGAGCACTAGACAGGGTTCACACGAGCAATACTTC. It translates to CASKSTRQGSHEQYF.

V is TRBV5-6 and J is TRBJ1-2; D is perhaps TRBD1 (5 bases). Germline CDR1 reads SGHDT; CDR2 reads YYEEEE. The V and J ends lost 4 bases and 7 bases respectively, with 11 bases between them. The CDR3 runs 12 residues. CDR3 DNA: TGTGCCAGCAGCGTACAGGATGGTGGCTACACCTTC. It encodes CASSVQDGGYTF.

The CDR3 DNA sequence: TGTGCCAGCAGCTTAATCGGGACAGGCCGATTATCTGGGGCCAACGTCCTGACTTTC. As protein: CASSLIGTGRLSGANVLTF. The chain has TRBV7-3 and TRBJ2-6, with TRBD1 matching over 8 bases. Germline CDR1 is SGHTA and CDR2 is FQGTGA. Trimming cost V 1 base and J 1 base; bases outside gene matches: 9. CDR3 length: 19 residues. The entire variable domain, with the rest obtained from reference TRBV7-3 and TRBJ2-6, is as follows: GAGVSQTPSNKVTEKGKYVELRCDPISGHTALYWYRQSLGQGPEFLIYFQGTGAADDSGLPNDRFFAVRPEGSVSTLKIQRTERGDSAVYLCASSLIGTGRLSGANVLTFGAGSRLTVL.

The chain combines TRBV5-1 with TRBJ2-1; 10 nucleotides agree with TRBD2. The V and J ends lost 0 bases and 6 bases, in that order; junction bases with no gene match: 12. The germline V gene has CDR1 SGHRS and CDR2 YFSETQ. The CDR3 is 18 residues long. The CDR3 nucleotides are TGCGCCAGCAGCTTGGGCCAAGCTAGCGGGAGTTTAAGCAATGAGCAGTTCTTC. Protein sequence: CASSLGQASGSLSNEQFF.

The chain has TRBV5-4 and TRBJ2-2, with 8 bases that match TRBD1. There are 16 residues in the CDR3. Germline-derived CDR1 and CDR2 are SGHNT and YYREEE (reference sequence). Trimming at V came to 4 bases and at J to 0 bases, leaving 5 bases not matched to a gene. This chain's CDR3 is CASSPRQGTNTGELFF. The CDR3 nucleotides are TGTGCCAGCAGCCCAAGACAGGGGACGAACACCGGGGAGCTGTTTTTT.

The CDR3 loop reads CASSSNALTGEQYF. The CDR3, as DNA: TGTGCCAGCAGCTCCAATGCCCTTACGGGGGAGCAGTACTTC. The genes are TRBV7-2 and TRBJ2-7, with a tentative D call TRBD2 (5 bases). Trimming stripped 4 bases from V and 7 bases from J, with 17 bases between. Germline V gene data show CDR1 as SGHTA and CDR2 as FQGNSA. This CDR3 region has 14 residues.

This clone was recorded once. The chain couples TRBV18 to TRBJ1-1; no firm D call. With 6 bases removed from V and 1 base from J, the gap between germline ends came to 9 bases. Per the germline V gene, CDR1 is KGHSH and CDR2 is LQKENI. The length of the CDR3 is 13 residues. The CDR3 sequence: CASSELPNTEAFF. The CDR3 coding sequence is TGTGCCAGCTCCGAGCTTCCGAACACTGAAGCTTTCTTT.

The chain has TRBV4-2 and TRBJ2-3; D unclear. Germline lookup yields CDR1 LGHNA and CDR2 YNFKEQ. This CDR3 has 19 residues. Deletions cut 0 bases from V and 0 bases from J, with 19 bases between. CDR3 region: CASSQEPFTAFTSTDTQYF. In DNA form, the CDR3 reads TGTGCCAGCAGCCAAGAACCCTTTACAGCTTTTACTAGCACAGATACGCAGTATTTT.

J is TRBJ2-7 and V is TRBV27; TRBD1 matches 12 bases. From germline, CDR1 is MNHEY and CDR2 SMNVEV (reference sequence). The CDR3 sequence is 15 residues long. The V segment lost 8 bases and the J segment 7 bases; nucleotides outside the gene matches: 12. CDR3 loop: CASGARGTGGREQYF. DNA for the CDR3: TGTGCCAGCGGAGCCCGTGGGACAGGGGGCCGAGAGCAGTACTTC.

The V gene is TRBV15, the J gene TRBJ2-1; 11 bases map to TRBD2. This CDR3 comprises 16 residues. Germline values: CDR1 LNHNV, CDR2 YYDKDF (reference sequence). V trimming: 1 base; J trimming: 7 bases; junction bases outside the gene matches: 6. The DNA of the CDR3 is TGTGCCACCAGCAGAGTACGAGCTAGCGGGGGGAATGAGCAGTTCTTC. This gives the protein CATSRVRASGGNEQFF.

The chain employs TRBV5-1 and TRBJ2-1; D is unresolved. CDR1 and CDR2 from the germline V gene are SGHRS and YFSETQ. V was pared by 0 bases and J by 7 bases, with 8 bases between. The CDR3 length is 13 residues. CDR3 residues: CASSLVLENEQFF. The CDR3 nucleotides are TGCGCCAGCAGCTTGGTTTTGGAGAATGAGCAGTTCTTC.

V usage is TRBV18 and J usage is TRBJ2-1; D may be TRBD1 (5 bases). Germline V gene data show CDR1 as KGHSH and CDR2 as LQKENI. This CDR3 spans 12 amino acids. Trimming cost V 1 base and J 7 bases, with 5 bases left between them. CDR3 nucleotide sequence: TGTGCCAGCTCACCACAGGGGAATGAGCAGTTCTTC. This gives the protein CASSPQGNEQFF.

The chain uses TRBV5-4 and TRBJ2-7; 9 bases map to TRBD1. There are 17 residues in the CDR3. Germline V lookup: CDR1 SGHNT, CDR2 YYREEE (reference sequence). V was pared by 0 bases and J by 0 bases, with 7 bases of the junction left unmatched. CDR3 sequence reads: CASSLAGGQGISYEQYF. For the CDR3, the DNA is TGTGCCAGCAGCTTGGCGGGAGGACAGGGGATCTCCTACGAGCAGTACTTC.

V and J are TRBV28 and TRBJ2-1, with 14 bases identical to TRBD2. Trimming removed 1 base from V and 7 bases from J; junction bases left unmatched: 12. The CDR3 extends over 19 amino acids. Per germline, CDR1 MDHEN and CDR2 SYDVKM. The CDR3 region is CASSLSYLHRTSGRNEQFF. CDR3 DNA: TGTGCCAGCAGTTTATCTTACCTCCACCGGACTAGCGGGAGGAATGAGCAGTTCTTC. The variable domain in full, completed from reference TRBV28 and TRBJ2-1, reads DVKVTQSSRYLVKRTGEKVFLECVQDMDHENMFWYRQDPGLGLRLIYFSYDVKMKEKGDIPEGYSVSREKKERFSLILESASTNQTSMYLCASSLSYLHRTSGRNEQFFGPGTRLTVL.

The J gene is TRBJ2-7, the V gene TRBV21-1; the DNA was not used to check the table's D call, TRBD1. TRBV21-1 is a recognized pseudogene. This CDR3 has 15 amino acids. This chain's CDR3 is CASSSGQGRLSEQYF. In DNA, the CDR3 is TGTGCCAGCAGCAGCGGACAGGGAAGGCTTAGCGAGCAGTACTTC.